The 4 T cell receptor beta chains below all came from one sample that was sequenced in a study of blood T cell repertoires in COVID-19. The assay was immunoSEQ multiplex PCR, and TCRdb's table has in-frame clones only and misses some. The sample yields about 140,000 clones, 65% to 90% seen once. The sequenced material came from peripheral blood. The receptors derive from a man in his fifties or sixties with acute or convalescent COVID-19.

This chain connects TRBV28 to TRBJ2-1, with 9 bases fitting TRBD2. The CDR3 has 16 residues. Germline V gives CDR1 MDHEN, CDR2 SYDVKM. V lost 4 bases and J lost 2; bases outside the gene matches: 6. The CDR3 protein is CASSSGLAEPYNEQFF. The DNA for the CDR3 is TGTGCCAGCAGTTCGGGACTAGCAGAACCCTACAATGAGCAGTTCTTC.

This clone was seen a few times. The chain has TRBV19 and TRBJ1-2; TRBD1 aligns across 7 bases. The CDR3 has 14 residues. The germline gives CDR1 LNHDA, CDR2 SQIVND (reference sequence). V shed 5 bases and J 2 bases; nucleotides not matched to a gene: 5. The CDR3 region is CASSQPQGNYGYTF. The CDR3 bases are TGTGCCAGTAGTCAGCCACAGGGGAACTATGGCTACACCTTC. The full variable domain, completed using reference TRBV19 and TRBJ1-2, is DGGITQSPKYLFRKEGQNVTLSCEQNLNHDAMYWYRQDPGQGLRLIYYSQIVNDFQKGDIAEGYSVSREKKESFPLTVTSAQKNPTAFYLCASSQPQGNYGYTFGSGTRLTVV.

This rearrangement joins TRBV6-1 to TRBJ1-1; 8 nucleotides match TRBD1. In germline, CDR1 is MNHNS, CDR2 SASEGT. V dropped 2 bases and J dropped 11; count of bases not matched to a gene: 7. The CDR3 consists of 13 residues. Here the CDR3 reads CASSERGRGLAFF. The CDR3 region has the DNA TGTGCCAGCAGTGAAAGAGGCAGGGGGCTCGCTTTCTTT.

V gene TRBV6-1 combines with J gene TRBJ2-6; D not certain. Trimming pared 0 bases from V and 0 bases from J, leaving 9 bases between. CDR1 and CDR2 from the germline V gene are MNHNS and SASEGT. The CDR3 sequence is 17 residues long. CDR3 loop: CASSEAVQISGANVLTF. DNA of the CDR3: TGTGCCAGCAGTGAAGCAGTACAGATCTCTGGGGCCAACGTCCTGACTTTC.